Shown below are 4 T cell receptor beta chains from a single sample sequenced in a study of shared clonotypes between healthy human individuals. TCRdb keeps only in-frame clones here, not all; method: immunoSEQ multiplex PCR. In the table there are some 2,100,000 clones, approximately 96% of which are singletons. Sequences were obtained from naive CD4+ T cells sorted from blood. Subset meaning: CD45RA+ positively selected. The origin of the receptors is a young man in good health.

J is TRBJ1-2 and V is TRBV19; tentatively, D is TRBD1 (6 bases). V was clipped by 5 bases and J by 6 bases, with 13 bases between them. CDR1 and CDR2 (germline): LNHDA, SQIVND (reference sequence). This CDR3 region has 13 residues. The CDR3 loop is CASSQQGINGYTF. The CDR3 DNA reads as TGTGCCAGTAGTCAACAGGGAATTAATGGCTACACCTTC.

V is TRBV2 and J is TRBJ2-1; TRBD2 agrees at 9 bases. The germline V gene has CDR1 SNHLY and CDR2 FYNNEI. The CDR3 covers 14 residues. Trimming removed 7 bases from V and 4 bases from J; junction bases left unmatched: 5. CDR3 in amino acids: CASNEGLAYNEQFF. The CDR3, as DNA: TGTGCCAGCAATGAGGGACTAGCTTACAATGAGCAGTTCTTC.

The chain carries TRBV7-9 and TRBJ1-1; 10 bases agree with TRBD1. The CDR3 contains 16 residues. CDR1 SEHNR and CDR2 FQNEAQ come from the germline V gene (reference sequence). Germline trimming cut 4 bases from V and 4 bases from J; bases unmatched to any gene: 9. The DNA of the CDR3 is TGTGCCAGCAGCTCCGACGGACAGGGGGTCAGCACTGAAGCTTTCTTT. Its protein is CASSSDGQGVSTEAFF.

This chain links TRBV7-2 with TRBJ2-5, with TRBD1 identical over 11 bases. The V gene end was trimmed by 1 base and the J gene end by 4 bases; junction bases not matched to a gene: 8. This CDR3 region has 17 residues. Germline CDR1 and CDR2: SGHTA and FQGNSA. The CDR3 DNA is TGTGCCAGCAGCTTAGTGGGGACAGGGGGAATCCGAGAGACCCAGTACTTC. It specifies CASSLVGTGGIRETQYF.